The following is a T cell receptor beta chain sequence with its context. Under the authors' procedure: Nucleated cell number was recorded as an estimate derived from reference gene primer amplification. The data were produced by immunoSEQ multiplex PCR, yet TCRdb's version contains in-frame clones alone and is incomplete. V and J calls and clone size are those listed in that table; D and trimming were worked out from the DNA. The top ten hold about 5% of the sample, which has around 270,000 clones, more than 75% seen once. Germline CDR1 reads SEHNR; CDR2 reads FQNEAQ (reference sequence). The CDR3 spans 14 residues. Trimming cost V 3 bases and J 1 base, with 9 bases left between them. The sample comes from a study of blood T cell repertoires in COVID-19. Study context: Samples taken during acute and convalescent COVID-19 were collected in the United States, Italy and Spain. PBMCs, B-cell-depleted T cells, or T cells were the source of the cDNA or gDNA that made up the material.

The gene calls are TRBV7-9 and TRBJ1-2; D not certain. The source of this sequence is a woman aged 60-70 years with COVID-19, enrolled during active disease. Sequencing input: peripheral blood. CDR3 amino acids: CASSFSWNNYGYTF. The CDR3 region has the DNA TGTGCCAGCAGCTTTAGCTGGAATAACTATGGCTACACCTTC.